The rows below give T cell receptor beta chains drawn from one sample of a study of blood T cell repertoires in COVID-19. Method: immunoSEQ multiplex PCR; TCRdb's copy keeps in-frame clones and lacks some. The table records 70,000 to 80,000 clones, about 89% of them present only once. Specimen: peripheral blood. The origin of the receptors is a woman in her sixties with acute or convalescent COVID-19. CDR3s include the opening cysteine and the closing phenylalanine or tryptophan. The order of the fields is clone size, D gene, V gene, J gene, CDR3 DNA, CDR3 protein. The D gene is left open where the match is weak. A row's size may be missing; if present it is once, few, many or a size class.

abundance: .; d_gene: .; v_gene: TRBV10-3; j_gene: TRBJ2-1; CDR3nt: TGTGCCATCACCGAGCAGGGCCCTCTCTCCTACAATGAGCAGTTCTTC; CDR3aa: CAITEQGPLSYNEQFF
abundance: .; d_gene: TRBD1; v_gene: TRBV6-5; j_gene: TRBJ1-5; CDR3nt: TGTGCCAGCAGTTTTCAGGACAGGGACAATCAGCCCCAGCATTTT; CDR3aa: CASSFQDRDNQPQHF
abundance: .; d_gene: TRBD1; v_gene: TRBV6-2/TRBV6-3; j_gene: TRBJ2-2; CDR3nt: TGTGCCAGCAGTTCTACAGACAGGGGCGGGGAGCTGTTTTTT; CDR3aa: CASSSTDRGGELFF
abundance: .; d_gene: .; v_gene: TRBV6-5; j_gene: TRBJ2-2; CDR3nt: TGTGCCAGCTCGAGGGACACCGGGGAGCTGTTTTTT; CDR3aa: CASSRDTGELFF
abundance: .; d_gene: .; v_gene: TRBV3-1/TRBV3-2; j_gene: TRBJ2-5; CDR3nt: TGTGCCAGCAGCCAAGCGGGTCAAGAGACCCAGTACTTC; CDR3aa: CASSQAGQETQYF
abundance: few; d_gene: .; v_gene: TRBV5-6; j_gene: TRBJ1-1; CDR3nt: TGTGCCAGCAGCCTTCGGAGAGGCCCCATGAACACTGAAGCTTTCTTT; CDR3aa: CASSLRRGPMNTEAFF
abundance: .; d_gene: TRBD2; v_gene: TRBV5-1; j_gene: TRBJ2-1; CDR3nt: TGCGCCAGCAGCTCCAGCGGGGGGGCCTCAAGCAATGAGCAGTTCTTC; CDR3aa: CASSSSGGASSNEQFF
abundance: .; d_gene: .; v_gene: TRBV9; j_gene: TRBJ2-6; CDR3nt: TGTGCCAGCACCCGGGGGTCTGGGGCCAACGTCCTGACTTTC; CDR3aa: CASTRGSGANVLTF
abundance: .; d_gene: .; v_gene: TRBV5-1; j_gene: TRBJ2-7; CDR3nt: TGCGCCAGCAGCTTTCGGGGTTACGAGCAGTACTTC; CDR3aa: CASSFRGYEQYF
abundance: .; d_gene: TRBD1; v_gene: TRBV5-1; j_gene: TRBJ2-2; CDR3nt: TGCGCCAGCAGCTTGGACAGGGGGCCCACCGGGGAGCTGTTTTTT; CDR3aa: CASSLDRGPTGELFF
abundance: .; d_gene: TRBD2; v_gene: TRBV5-1; j_gene: TRBJ2-7; CDR3nt: TGCGCCAGCAGCTTTGGGGACTACTACGAGCAGTACTTC; CDR3aa: CASSFGDYYEQYF
abundance: few; d_gene: TRBD2; v_gene: TRBV7-7; j_gene: TRBJ2-5; CDR3nt: TGTGCCAGCAGCATCGGACTAGCGGGTTTAGAGACCCAGTACTTC; CDR3aa: CASSIGLAGLETQYF
abundance: .; d_gene: .; v_gene: TRBV2; j_gene: TRBJ1-5; CDR3nt: TGTGCCAGCAGCCAGGGGAGCAATCAGCCCCAGCATTTT; CDR3aa: CASSQGSNQPQHF
abundance: .; d_gene: TRBD2; v_gene: TRBV4-1; j_gene: TRBJ2-5; CDR3nt: TGCGCCAGCAGCCCGACTAGCGGGGTCTGGGAGACCCAGTACTTC; CDR3aa: CASSPTSGVWETQYF
abundance: .; d_gene: .; v_gene: TRBV30; j_gene: TRBJ1-5; CDR3nt: TGTGCCTGGAGCGGGCTAGGGGGTGGAGGTCAGCCCCAGCATTTT; CDR3aa: CAWSGLGGGGQPQHF
abundance: .; d_gene: .; v_gene: TRBV2; j_gene: TRBJ2-5; CDR3nt: TGTGCCAGCGGCGGGCAATTGGGCCGAAAGACCCAGTACTTC; CDR3aa: CASGGQLGRKTQYF
abundance: .; d_gene: TRBD1; v_gene: TRBV7-2; j_gene: TRBJ1-4; CDR3nt: TGTGCCAGCAGCTCCGGGACAGCCCATGAAAAACTGTTTTTT; CDR3aa: CASSSGTAHEKLFF
abundance: .; d_gene: TRBD2; v_gene: TRBV5-1; j_gene: TRBJ2-7; CDR3nt: TGCGCCAGCAGCTTGGGACTAGCGGGGGGACTCTCCTACGAGCAGTACTTC; CDR3aa: CASSLGLAGGLSYEQYF
abundance: once; d_gene: TRBD1; v_gene: TRBV28; j_gene: TRBJ1-1; CDR3nt: TGTGCCAGCAGTTTATTAGGGACAGGAGGTACTGAAGCTTTCTTT; CDR3aa: CASSLLGTGGTEAFF
abundance: .; d_gene: .; v_gene: TRBV7-2; j_gene: TRBJ1-1; CDR3nt: TGTGCCAGCAGCTTAATGAGTCTGTCGTCGAACACTGAAGCTTTCTTT; CDR3aa: CASSLMSLSSNTEAFF
abundance: .; d_gene: .; v_gene: TRBV2; j_gene: TRBJ1-4; CDR3nt: TGTGCCAGCAGTAAGGGGGGGGCAACTAATGAAAAACTGTTTTTT; CDR3aa: CASSKGGATNEKLFF
abundance: .; d_gene: .; v_gene: TRBV4-1; j_gene: TRBJ2-2; CDR3nt: TGCGCCAGCAGCCAAGGGAGGGACACCGGGGAGCTGTTTTTT; CDR3aa: CASSQGRDTGELFF
abundance: .; d_gene: .; v_gene: TRBV7-9; j_gene: TRBJ2-3; CDR3nt: TGTGCCAGCAGCTTAGCTACCGGAGATACGCAGTATTTT; CDR3aa: CASSLATGDTQYF
abundance: .; d_gene: .; v_gene: TRBV7-9; j_gene: TRBJ1-6; CDR3nt: TGTGCCAGCAGCTTACGACTGGCTGCGGAGCTATATAATTCACCCCTCCACTTT; CDR3aa: CASSLRLAAELYNSPLHF
abundance: .; d_gene: .; v_gene: TRBV21-1; j_gene: TRBJ1-1; CDR3nt: TGTGCCAGCAGCAATCTGGGCAGGGGGAACACTGAAGCTTTCTTT; CDR3aa: CASSNLGRGNTEAFF
abundance: .; d_gene: TRBD2; v_gene: TRBV9; j_gene: TRBJ2-5; CDR3nt: TGTGCCAGCAGCGTAGCTAGCGGGGGGCGCCAAGAGACCCAGTACTTC; CDR3aa: CASSVASGGRQETQYF
abundance: .; d_gene: TRBD2; v_gene: TRBV3-1/TRBV3-2; j_gene: TRBJ2-1; CDR3nt: TGTGCCAGCAGCCAAGGGGGAGCGGGGGATATGGGTGAGCAGTTCTTC; CDR3aa: CASSQGGAGDMGEQFF
abundance: .; d_gene: .; v_gene: TRBV6-2/TRBV6-3; j_gene: TRBJ1-1; CDR3nt: TGTGCCAGCAGTTACACCGGTGACACTGAAGCTTTCTTT; CDR3aa: CASSYTGDTEAFF
abundance: .; d_gene: .; v_gene: TRBV20-1; j_gene: TRBJ2-3; CDR3nt: TGCAGTGCCTACTTAGATACGCAGTATTTT; CDR3aa: CSAYLDTQYF
abundance: .; d_gene: TRBD2; v_gene: TRBV9; j_gene: TRBJ2-2; CDR3nt: TGTGCCAGCAGCGTAGGTCTGCGGGGAGGGTACACCGGGGAGCTGTTTTTT; CDR3aa: CASSVGLRGGYTGELFF
abundance: .; d_gene: TRBD2; v_gene: TRBV10-3; j_gene: TRBJ2-3; CDR3nt: TGTGCCATCAGCGCTAGCGGCGACAGCACAGATACGCAGTATTTT; CDR3aa: CAISASGDSTDTQYF
abundance: .; d_gene: TRBD1; v_gene: TRBV28; j_gene: TRBJ2-1; CDR3nt: TGTGCCAGCACCAGCGCCGCAGGACAGGGGTTGTACAATGAGCAGTTCTTC; CDR3aa: CASTSAAGQGLYNEQFF
abundance: .; d_gene: .; v_gene: TRBV4-1; j_gene: TRBJ1-4; CDR3nt: TGCGCCAGCAGCCGGAACGGGGGTTCTAAAGCGGAAAAACTGTTTTTT; CDR3aa: CASSRNGGSKAEKLFF
abundance: .; d_gene: TRBD2; v_gene: TRBV7-7; j_gene: TRBJ2-3; CDR3nt: TGTGCCAGCAGCCCGAAGGGACTAGTACCCAACACAGATACGCAGTATTTT; CDR3aa: CASSPKGLVPNTDTQYF
abundance: .; d_gene: TRBD2; v_gene: TRBV7-9; j_gene: TRBJ2-7; CDR3nt: TGTGCCAGCAGCCAGCCGGGAGGGCCCTACGAGCAGTACTTC; CDR3aa: CASSQPGGPYEQYF
abundance: .; d_gene: .; v_gene: TRBV6-5; j_gene: TRBJ1-6; CDR3nt: TGTGCCAGCAGTTACGGGCCTGGAGGTTCACCCCTCCACTTT; CDR3aa: CASSYGPGGSPLHF
abundance: .; d_gene: TRBD1; v_gene: TRBV5-5; j_gene: TRBJ1-1; CDR3nt: TGTGCCAGCAGCTGGAAAGGACAGGGGAGTAACACTGAAGCTTTCTTT; CDR3aa: CASSWKGQGSNTEAFF
abundance: .; d_gene: .; v_gene: TRBV11-2; j_gene: TRBJ2-7; CDR3nt: TGTGCCAGCAGCCCGGGGGGCGGGCAGTACTTC; CDR3aa: CASSPGGGQYF
abundance: .; d_gene: .; v_gene: TRBV5-8; j_gene: TRBJ1-1; CDR3nt: TGTGCCAGCAGCTTCGTGGCAGGGGCTTTCTTT; CDR3aa: CASSFVAGAFF
abundance: few; d_gene: TRBD1; v_gene: TRBV2; j_gene: TRBJ1-2; CDR3nt: TGTGCCACTAGGACAGGCCCGGGCTACTATGGCTACACCTTC; CDR3aa: CATRTGPGYYGYTF
abundance: .; d_gene: TRBD1; v_gene: TRBV10-1; j_gene: TRBJ2-1; CDR3nt: TGCGCCAGCAGCGCCGGGACAGGGTCAGGCAAGCAGTTCTTC; CDR3aa: CASSAGTGSGKQFF
abundance: once; d_gene: TRBD1; v_gene: TRBV18; j_gene: TRBJ1-6; CDR3nt: TGTGCCAGCTCACGACCGGGACAGGGATTTAATTCACCCCTCCACTTT; CDR3aa: CASSRPGQGFNSPLHF
abundance: .; d_gene: TRBD1; v_gene: TRBV19; j_gene: TRBJ1-4; CDR3nt: TGTGCCAGTAGTACTCAGGGGGATCGAGAAAAACTGTTTTTT; CDR3aa: CASSTQGDREKLFF
abundance: once; d_gene: .; v_gene: TRBV27; j_gene: TRBJ1-2; CDR3nt: TGTGCCAGCAGTTTACCACCTGGAGGAGGCCTGAAATATAGGGTCGGGAACTATGGCTACACCTTC; CDR3aa: CASSLPPGGGLKYRVGNYGYTF
abundance: .; d_gene: .; v_gene: TRBV7-9; j_gene: TRBJ1-4; CDR3nt: TGTGCCAGCAGCCGCTCGCGGCTGATCGGGAATGAAAAACTGTTTTTT; CDR3aa: CASSRSRLIGNEKLFF
abundance: .; d_gene: .; v_gene: TRBV2; j_gene: TRBJ1-6; CDR3nt: TGTGCCAGCTCCGAGGAGGTTAGTTCACCCCTCCACTTT; CDR3aa: CASSEEVSSPLHF
abundance: .; d_gene: .; v_gene: TRBV5-8; j_gene: TRBJ2-5; CDR3nt: TGTGCCAGCAGGGGGCGGGGAAAAGAGACCCAGTACTTC; CDR3aa: CASRGRGKETQYF
abundance: .; d_gene: .; v_gene: TRBV5-1; j_gene: TRBJ1-6; CDR3nt: TGCGCCAGCAGCGAGGGGGTTCGAATTTCACCCCTCCACTTT; CDR3aa: CASSEGVRISPLHF
abundance: .; d_gene: .; v_gene: TRBV5-6; j_gene: TRBJ2-5; CDR3nt: TGTGCCAGCAGCTTGCTGCAAGAGACCCAGTACTTC; CDR3aa: CASSLLQETQYF